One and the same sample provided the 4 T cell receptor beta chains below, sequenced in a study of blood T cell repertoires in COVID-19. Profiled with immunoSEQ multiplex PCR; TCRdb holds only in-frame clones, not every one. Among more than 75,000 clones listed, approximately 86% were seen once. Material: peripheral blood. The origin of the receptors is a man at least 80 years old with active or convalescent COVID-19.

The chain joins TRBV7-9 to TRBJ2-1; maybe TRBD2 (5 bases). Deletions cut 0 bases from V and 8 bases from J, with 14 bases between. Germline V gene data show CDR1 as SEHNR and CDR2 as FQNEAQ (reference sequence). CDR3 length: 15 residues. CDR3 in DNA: TGTGCCAGCAGCTTAGCGACTGGTCTAGCAGATGAGCAGTTCTTC. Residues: CASSLATGLADEQFF.

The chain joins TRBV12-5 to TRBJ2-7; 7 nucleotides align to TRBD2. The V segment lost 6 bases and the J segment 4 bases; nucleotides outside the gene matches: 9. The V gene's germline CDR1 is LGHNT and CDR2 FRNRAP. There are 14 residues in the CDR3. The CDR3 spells CASGLGLTHYEQYF. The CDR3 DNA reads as TGTGCTAGTGGACTGGGACTAACACATTACGAGCAGTACTTC.

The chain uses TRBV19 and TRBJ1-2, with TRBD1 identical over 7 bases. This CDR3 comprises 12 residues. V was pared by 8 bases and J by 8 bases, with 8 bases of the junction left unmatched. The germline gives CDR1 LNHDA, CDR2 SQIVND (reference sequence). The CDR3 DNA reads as TGTGCCAGTGGTACAGGGGCCGGAGGCTACACCTTC. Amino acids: CASGTGAGGYTF.

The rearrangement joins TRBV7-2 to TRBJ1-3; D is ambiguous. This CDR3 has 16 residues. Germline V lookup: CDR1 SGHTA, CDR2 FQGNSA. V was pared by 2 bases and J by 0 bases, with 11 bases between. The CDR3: CASSLSPSSSGNTIYF. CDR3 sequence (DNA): TGTGCCAGCAGCTTATCCCCCAGTTCCTCTGGAAACACCATATATTTT.